What follows are 32 T cell receptor beta chains derived from one specimen sequenced in a study of blood T cell repertoires in COVID-19 (dated by TCRdb to 2018 to 2021). The library was made by the immunoSEQ multiplex PCR assay. In its TCRdb copy, this immuneACCESS table keeps in-frame sequences only and misses some clones. Where compared with another copy, unresolved V genes explain less than half of these, and the others have no known cause. The sample table records over 150,000 clones; approximately 86% of these occur just once. Approximately 4.1% of the sample comes from the top ten. What was sequenced was peripheral blood. The receptor set was obtained from an older woman who had recovered from COVID-19.

The chain couples TRBV3-1 (or the pseudogene TRBV3-2) to TRBJ1-1; the D is unclear. Germline CDR1 is LGHDT and CDR2 is YNNKEL (reference sequence). V lost 0 bases, J lost 4 bases, and 6 bases lay in between. The CDR3 length is 13 residues. In DNA form, the CDR3 reads TGTGCCAGCAGCCAAGAGGGGAGCACTGAAGCTTTCTTT. The encoded protein is CASSQEGSTEAFF.

V is TRBV4-1 and J is TRBJ1-3; the match to TRBD1 covers 7 bases. This CDR3 is 15 amino acids long. Per the germline V gene, CDR1 is MGHRA and CDR2 is YSYEKL. The junction had 9 bases not matched to a gene; V was cut back by 6 bases and J by 4 bases. For the CDR3, the DNA is TGCGCCAGCAGGCGAGACAGGGAGGACGGAAACACCATATATTTT. Translation: CASRRDREDGNTIYF.

The gene calls are TRBV14 and TRBJ2-4, with a possible D match to TRBD1 (6 bases). V was clipped by 4 bases and J by 3 bases, with 13 bases between them. Germline V gives CDR1 SGHDN, CDR2 FVKESK. The CDR3 length is 15 residues. The CDR3 reads CASSPTDSYKNIQYF. CDR3 sequence (DNA): TGTGCCAGCAGCCCGACGGACAGTTACAAAAACATTCAGTACTTC.

The chain carries TRBV5-1 and TRBJ1-5; 9 bases line up with TRBD1. The V gene end was trimmed by 3 bases and the J gene end by 5 bases; junction bases not matched to a gene: 6. Germline CDR1 reads SGHRS; CDR2 reads YFSETQ. The CDR3 is made up of 15 amino acids. In DNA form, the CDR3 reads TGCGCCAGCAGCTGGTCGACAGGGGGTCATCAGCCCCAGCATTTT. Translation: CASSWSTGGHQPQHF.

The J gene is TRBJ2-1, the V gene TRBV5-1, with a weak D call TRBD1 (6 bases). From germline, CDR1 is SGHRS and CDR2 YFSETQ. V lost 0 bases and J lost 5, with 12 bases in between. CDR3 size: 15 residues. The CDR3 DNA reads as TGCGCCAGCAGCTTGGAGGGGACACCTCACAATGAGCAGTTCTTC. Its translation is CASSLEGTPHNEQFF.

The gene calls are TRBV5-1 and TRBJ2-1, with 7 positions matching TRBD2. Trimming at V came to 4 bases and at J to 8 bases, leaving 9 bases not matched to a gene. Germline lookup yields CDR1 SGHRS and CDR2 YFSETQ. The length of the CDR3 is 14 residues. The CDR3 loop reads CASSLGTKGDEQFF. The CDR3 nucleotides read TGCGCCAGCAGCCTGGGGACTAAGGGTGATGAGCAGTTCTTC.

This chain connects TRBV5-1 to TRBJ2-3; TRBD1 is a possible D gene (5 bases). Per germline, CDR1 SGHRS and CDR2 YFSETQ. This CDR3 has 14 amino acids. The ends were cut back, 2 bases at V and 6 bases at J, with 13 bases in the middle. The CDR3 region is CASSFRQTPDTQYF. The CDR3 region has the DNA TGCGCCAGCAGCTTCCGACAGACTCCGGATACGCAGTATTTT. Combining the CDR3 with reference TRBV5-1 and TRBJ2-3 gives the whole variable domain KAGVTQTPRYLIKTRGQQVTLSCSPISGHRSVSWYQQTPGQGLQFLFEYFSETQRNKGNFPGRFSGRQFSNSRSEMNVSTLELGDSALYLCASSFRQTPDTQYFGPGTRLTVL.

The chain joins TRBV6-5 to TRBJ1-1, with 8 bases identical to TRBD1. Germline V gene sequence: CDR1 MNHEY, CDR2 SVGAGI. This CDR3 contains 15 residues. J gave up 4 bases and V 6 bases, and 10 bases lay outside the gene matches. CDR3 sequence (DNA): TGTGCCAGCAGGTCAGGGGGCACGAAGGTCACTGAAGCTTTCTTT. It translates to CASRSGGTKVTEAFF.

V and J are TRBV28 and TRBJ2-1; 7 nucleotides agree with TRBD2. V was pared by 8 bases and J by 2 bases, with 3 bases of the junction left unmatched. Germline CDR1 and CDR2: MDHEN and SYDVKM. CDR3 length: 13 amino acids. CDR3 coding DNA: TGTGCCAGCTGGGGGACTACCTACAATGAGCAGTTCTTC. It is translated as CASWGTTYNEQFF.

The rearrangement joins TRBV28 to TRBJ2-7; D is unresolved. V lost 7 bases and J 3 bases, leaving 7 bases between the germline ends. The CDR3 consists of 11 residues. Germline CDR1 is MDHEN and CDR2 is SYDVKM. The CDR3 protein is CASIGSYEQYF. As DNA, the CDR3 is TGTGCCAGCATTGGCAGCTACGAGCAGTACTTC.

The genes are TRBV5-4 and TRBJ2-2; 8 bases agree with TRBD1. There are 14 residues in the CDR3. Germline CDR1 SGHNT, CDR2 YYREEE (reference sequence). The trim removed 2 bases at V and 9 bases at J, leaving 6 bases unmatched. The CDR3 is CASSLQGEYRELFF. The CDR3, as DNA: TGTGCCAGCAGCTTACAGGGGGAGTACAGGGAGCTGTTTTTT.

This chain connects TRBV5-1 to TRBJ2-7, with 13 positions matching TRBD2. The CDR3 loop spans 15 amino acids. Germline CDR1 SGHRS, CDR2 YFSETQ. V lost 7 bases and J lost 5; bases outside the gene matches: 9. The CDR3 DNA sequence: TGCGCCAGCGGCGGGGGACTAGCGGGGATCCACGAGCAGTACTTC. Amino acids: CASGGGLAGIHEQYF. Filled out from reference TRBV5-1 and TRBJ2-7, the complete variable domain reads KAGVTQTPRYLIKTRGQQVTLSCSPISGHRSVSWYQQTPGQGLQFLFEYFSETQRNKGNFPGRFSGRQFSNSRSEMNVSTLELGDSALYLCASGGGLAGIHEQYFGPGTRLTVT.

V usage is TRBV4-2 and J usage is TRBJ2-7; no firm D call. This CDR3 is 15 amino acids long. The germline gives CDR1 LGHNA, CDR2 YNFKEQ. Trimming left V 0 bases short and J 2 bases short, with 11 bases between. The CDR3 bases are TGTGCCAGCAGCCAAGAAATTAACCAGGCCTACGAGCAGTACTTC. Residues: CASSQEINQAYEQYF.

J is TRBJ2-4 and V is TRBV4-1; perhaps TRBD1 as D (5 bases). V lost 1 base to trimming and J lost 1 base, with 26 bases between them. The germline V gene encodes CDR1 MGHRA and CDR2 YSYEKL. The CDR3 totals 21 residues. The CDR3: CASSQGAVPGRLIGAKNIQYF. CDR3 coding DNA: TGCGCCAGCAGCCAAGGTGCAGTGCCAGGGCGACTTATAGGGGCCAAAAACATTCAGTACTTC.

CDR3 nucleotide sequence: TGTGCCAGTAGGGACAGGTACCTCGGCTATGGCTACACCTTC. Its protein is CASRDRYLGYGYTF. This rearrangement joins TRBV19 to TRBJ1-2, with TRBD1 matching 7 bases. V dropped 6 bases and J dropped 4; count of bases not matched to a gene: 8. Germline V gene data show CDR1 as LNHDA and CDR2 as SQIVND (reference sequence). CDR3 length equals 14 residues.

The chain couples TRBV24-1 to TRBJ2-5; D might be TRBD2 (7 bases). This CDR3 is built from 13 residues. The V gene lost 9 bases and the J gene lost 4 bases, with 14 bases spanning the gap. CDR1 and CDR2 from the germline V gene are KGHDR and SFDVKD. The DNA of the CDR3 is TGTGCCACCTCGGAGGGGGGGCTAGAGACCCAGTACTTC. Translation gives CATSEGGLETQYF.

This clone was counted between two and nine times. The gene calls are TRBV19 and TRBJ1-5; TRBD1 aligns across 9 bases. This CDR3 spans 17 amino acids. The ends lost 0 bases at V and 2 bases at J; junction bases unmatched: 5. Per the germline V gene, CDR1 is LNHDA and CDR2 is SQIVND (reference sequence). The CDR3 region has the DNA TGTGCCAGTAGTATAGATCCCCGGGACAGGGGCAATCAGCCCCAGCATTTT. It codes for CASSIDPRDRGNQPQHF.

A few counts support this clone. This chain uses TRBV5-4 with TRBJ1-2, with TRBD1 matching 10 bases. CDR3 length: 14 residues. Trimming removed 4 bases from V and 7 bases from J; junction bases left unmatched: 7. Germline-derived CDR1 and CDR2 are SGHNT and YYREEE (reference sequence). The CDR3 sequence is CASSDGQGGFGYTF. The CDR3 DNA reads TGTGCCAGCAGCGATGGACAGGGGGGATTTGGCTACACCTTC.

In its sample, this clone was seen once. J is TRBJ2-3 and V is TRBV5-6; 9 nucleotides line up with TRBD1. Trimming removed 1 base from V and 5 bases from J; junction bases left unmatched: 5. The CDR3 sequence is 15 residues long. The germline V gene has CDR1 SGHDT and CDR2 YYEEEE. The CDR3 coding sequence is TGTGCCAGCAGCTTGCCGCGACAGGGGGTAGATACGCAGTATTTT. Translated: CASSLPRQGVDTQYF.

V is TRBV18 and J is TRBJ2-1, with D unclear. Looked up from germline, CDR1 is KGHSH and CDR2 is LQKENI. V was shortened by 3 bases and J by 6 bases, with 12 bases between the two germline ends. The CDR3 length is 14 residues. DNA for the CDR3: TGTGCCAGCTCACCTTTCAGGCATCGCAATGAGCAGTTCTTC. As protein: CASSPFRHRNEQFF.

The chain joins TRBV3-1 (or the pseudogene TRBV3-2) to TRBJ2-7; D is unclear. V lost 2 bases to trimming and J lost 0 bases, with 8 bases between them. The CDR3 is 14 residues long. The V gene's germline CDR1 is LGHDT and CDR2 YNNKEL (reference sequence). CDR3 bases: TGTGCCAGCAGCCAACGTCCTAGCTCCTACGAGCAGTACTTC. Its protein is CASSQRPSSYEQYF.

Only a few counts were recorded for this clone. V usage is TRBV4-1 and J usage is TRBJ2-5, with D possibly being TRBD2 (6 bases). V was trimmed by 9 bases and J by 5 bases, leaving 22 bases between them. Germline V gives CDR1 MGHRA, CDR2 YSYEKL. The CDR3 runs to 15 residues. The CDR3 DNA follows: TGCGCCAGTACTAAGGCGGGGCAGGGTGTCGAGACCCAGTACTTC. It encodes CASTKAGQGVETQYF.

The chain couples TRBV10-3 to TRBJ2-7; D possibly corresponds to TRBD2 (6 bases). This CDR3 comprises 13 residues. V was shortened by 4 bases and J by 3 bases, with 10 bases between the two germline ends. CDR1 ENHRY and CDR2 SYGVKD come from the germline V gene. CDR3 in amino acids: CAISGGGVYEQYF. CDR3 bases: TGTGCCATCAGTGGGGGAGGAGTCTACGAGCAGTACTTC.

A single count supports this clone. The chain uses TRBV19 and TRBJ1-5; D is ambiguous. This CDR3 is built from 14 residues. The germline V and J ends were trimmed by 3 bases and 3 bases, with 9 bases remaining between them. Per the germline V gene, CDR1 is LNHDA and CDR2 is SQIVND (reference sequence). The CDR3 DNA is TGTGCCAGTAGTATCCCCGGGTACAATCAGCCCCAGCATTTT. Translating it yields CASSIPGYNQPQHF.

This chain links TRBV14 with TRBJ2-7, with TRBD1 matching 7 bases. The CDR3 contains 18 residues. Germline CDR1 is SGHDN and CDR2 is FVKESK. Trimming at V came to 1 base and at J to 1 base, leaving 13 bases not matched to a gene. The CDR3 loop reads CASSQVVLKRQGSYEQYF. The CDR3 DNA sequence: TGTGCCAGCAGCCAAGTCGTGCTTAAAAGACAGGGATCCTACGAGCAGTACTTC.

V usage is TRBV9 and J usage is TRBJ2-5; D remains unclear. The CDR3 covers 14 residues. CDR1 and CDR2 (germline): SGDLS, YYNGEE. Trimming took 0 bases from V and 3 from J, leaving 9 bases between them. The CDR3 nucleotides are TGTGCCAGCAGCGTAGGGCTGTCCGAAGAGACCCAGTACTTC. Amino acid sequence: CASSVGLSEETQYF.

The gene calls are TRBV5-1 and TRBJ2-7; 7 bases are a match to TRBD1. V gave up 4 bases and J gave up 5 bases; unmatched junction bases: 9. Looked up from germline, CDR1 is SGHRS and CDR2 is YFSETQ. CDR3 length: 14 amino acids. The CDR3 loop reads CASSASTGSDEQYF. In nucleotides, the CDR3 is TGCGCCAGCAGCGCCTCGACAGGGTCGGACGAGCAGTACTTC.

The chain has TRBV2 and TRBJ1-2; 7 positions match TRBD1. J lost 4 bases, V lost 5 bases, and 10 bases had no gene match. This CDR3 region has 15 residues. Per the germline V gene, CDR1 is SNHLY and CDR2 is FYNNEI. DNA for the CDR3: TGTGCCAGCAGTCTCGACAGGGTAACCCGCTATGGCTACACCTTC. Amino acids: CASSLDRVTRYGYTF.

The CDR3 sequence is CASSLGGPQNPDTQYF. Here the CDR3 DNA reads TGTGCCAGCAGCTTAGGCGGTCCTCAAAACCCGGATACGCAGTATTTT. This chain connects TRBV7-9 to TRBJ2-3, with D hard to call. V shed 1 base and J shed 6 bases, with 17 bases lying between them. Germline CDR1 reads SEHNR; CDR2 reads FQNEAQ (reference sequence). CDR3 length: 16 amino acids.

CDR3 DNA sequence: TGTGCCAGCAGCTTCGGGCAGCTTCGGGGACTAGACACCGGGGAGCTGTTTTTT. Its protein is CASSFGQLRGLDTGELFF. The gene calls are TRBV7-9 and TRBJ2-2; 8 positions match TRBD2. The CDR3 covers 18 residues. J gave up 3 bases and V 3 bases, and 12 bases lay outside the gene matches. In germline, CDR1 is SEHNR, CDR2 FQNEAQ (reference sequence).

The chain couples TRBV15 to TRBJ2-4, with 13 nucleotides matching TRBD2. This CDR3 is built from 16 residues. The V segment lost 1 base and the J segment 8 bases; nucleotides outside the gene matches: 5. From germline, CDR1 is LNHNV and CDR2 YYDKDF (reference sequence). CDR3 sequence reads: CATSRVLAGGKDIQYF. CDR3 sequence (DNA): TGTGCCACCAGCAGAGTACTAGCGGGGGGGAAAGACATTCAGTACTTC. Full variable domain (missing parts from reference TRBV15 and TRBJ2-4): DAMVIQNPRYQVTQFGKPVTLSCSQTLNHNVMYWYQQKSSQAPKLLFHYYDKDFNNEADTPDNFQSRRPNTSFCFLDIRSPGLGDTAMYLCATSRVLAGGKDIQYFGAGTRLSVL.

The gene calls are TRBV24-1 and TRBJ2-2; 12 bases fit TRBD2. The V and J ends lost 0 bases and 3 bases, in that order; junction bases with no gene match: 4. This CDR3 spans 18 amino acids. The germline V gene encodes CDR1 KGHDR and CDR2 SFDVKD. The CDR3 reads CATSDLSSGGADTGELFF. The CDR3 region has the DNA TGTGCCACCAGTGATTTGTCTAGCGGGGGGGCCGACACCGGGGAGCTGTTTTTT.